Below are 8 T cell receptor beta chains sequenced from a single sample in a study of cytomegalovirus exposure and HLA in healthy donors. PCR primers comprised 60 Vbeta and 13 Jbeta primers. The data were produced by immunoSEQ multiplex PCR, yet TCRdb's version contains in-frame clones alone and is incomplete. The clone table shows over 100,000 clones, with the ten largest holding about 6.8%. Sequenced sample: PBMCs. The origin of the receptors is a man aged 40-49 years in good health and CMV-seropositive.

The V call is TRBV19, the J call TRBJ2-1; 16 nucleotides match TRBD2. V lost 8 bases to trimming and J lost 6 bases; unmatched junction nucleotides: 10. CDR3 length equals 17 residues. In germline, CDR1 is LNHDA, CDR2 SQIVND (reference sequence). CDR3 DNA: TGTGCCAGTCGGTCGGGTGGGACTAGCGGGAGGGCCAATGAGCAGTTCTTC. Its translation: CASRSGGTSGRANEQFF.

The CDR3, as DNA: TGTGCCAGCAGCTTGTCCGGACTAGCGGGATCAGATACGCAGTATTTT. Amino acids: CASSLSGLAGSDTQYF. This chain connects TRBV5-4 to TRBJ2-3; TRBD2 agrees at 12 bases. CDR3 size: 16 residues. V gave up 1 base and J gave up 4 bases; unmatched junction bases: 4. The germline V gene has CDR1 SGHNT and CDR2 YYREEE (reference sequence).

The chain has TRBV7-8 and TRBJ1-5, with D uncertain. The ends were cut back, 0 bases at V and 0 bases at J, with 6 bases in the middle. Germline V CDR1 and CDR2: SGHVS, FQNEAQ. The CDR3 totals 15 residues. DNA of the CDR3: TGTGCCAGCAGCTTAGCTGGCAGTAGCAATCAGCCCCAGCATTTT. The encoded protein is CASSLAGSSNQPQHF.

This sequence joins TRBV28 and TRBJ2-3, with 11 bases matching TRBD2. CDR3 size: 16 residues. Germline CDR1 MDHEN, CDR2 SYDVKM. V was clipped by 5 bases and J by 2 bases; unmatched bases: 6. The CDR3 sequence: CASSAPSGRITDTQYF. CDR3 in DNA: TGTGCCAGCAGTGCCCCTAGCGGGAGGATCACAGATACGCAGTATTTT.

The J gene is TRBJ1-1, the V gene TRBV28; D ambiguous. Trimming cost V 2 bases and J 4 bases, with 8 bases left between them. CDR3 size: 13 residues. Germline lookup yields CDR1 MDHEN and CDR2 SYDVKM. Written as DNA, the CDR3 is TGTGCCAGCAGTTTAAGCGGGAGCACTGAAGCTTTCTTT. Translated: CASSLSGSTEAFF.

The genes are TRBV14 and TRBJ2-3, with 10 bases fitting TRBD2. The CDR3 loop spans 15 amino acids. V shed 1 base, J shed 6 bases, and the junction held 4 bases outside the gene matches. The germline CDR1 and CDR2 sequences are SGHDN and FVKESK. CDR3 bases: TGTGCCAGCAGCCAAGTTAGCGGGAGGATTGATACGCAGTATTTT. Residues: CASSQVSGRIDTQYF.

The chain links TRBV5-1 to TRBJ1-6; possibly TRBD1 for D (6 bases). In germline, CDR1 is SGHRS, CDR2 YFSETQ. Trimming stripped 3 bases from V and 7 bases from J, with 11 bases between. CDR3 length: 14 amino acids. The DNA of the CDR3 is TGCGCCAGCAGCTCGGACAGCAGAAATTCACCCCTCCACTTT. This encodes CASSSDSRNSPLHF.

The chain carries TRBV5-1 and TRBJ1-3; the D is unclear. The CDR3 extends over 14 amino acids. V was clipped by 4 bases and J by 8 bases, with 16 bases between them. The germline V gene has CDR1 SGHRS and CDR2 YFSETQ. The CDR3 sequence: CASSTGSTADTIYF. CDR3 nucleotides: TGCGCCAGCAGCACCGGGTCCACGGCAGACACCATATATTTT.